These 32 T cell receptor beta chains were sequenced from one sample in a study of identifying expanded T cells in peripheral blood. Clones were read by immunoSEQ multiplex PCR, and TCRdb kept only the in-frame ones, dropping some. The profile shows approximately 90,000 clones, approximately 85% of them singletons. Material: blood. These receptors all stem from a person between 18 and 75 years old in good health.

This chain uses TRBV10-1 with TRBJ1-1; the match to TRBD1 covers 7 bases. The CDR3 length is 13 residues. CDR1 and CDR2 from the germline V gene are WNHNN and SYGVQD (reference sequence). Germline trimming cut 6 bases from V and 4 bases from J; bases unmatched to any gene: 5. CDR3 nucleotides: TGCGCCAGCAGCGACAGGGAGGGCACTGAAGCTTTCTTT. Protein: CASSDREGTEAFF.

CDR3 loop: CASSPQQASYEQYF. The DNA of the CDR3 is TGTGCCAGCAGTCCACAGCAGGCCTCCTACGAGCAGTACTTC. J is TRBJ2-7 and V is TRBV6-6; D not resolved. The V gene's germline CDR1 is MNHNY and CDR2 SVGAGI (reference sequence). V lost 5 bases and J 0 bases, leaving 11 bases between the germline ends. This CDR3 region has 14 residues.

This clone was seen just once. The genes are TRBV6-1 and TRBJ1-1, with D unresolved. CDR1 is MNHNS, CDR2 SASEGT, per germline. V shed 8 bases and J shed 4 bases, with 8 bases lying between them. This CDR3 region has 11 residues. In DNA form, the CDR3 reads TGTGCCAGCGGAAGTGGCACTGAAGCTTTCTTT. Residues: CASGSGTEAFF.

This clone has just one count. The J gene is TRBJ1-1, the V gene TRBV7-2; D call uncertain. The V end lost 5 bases, the J end lost 1 base, and 17 bases lay between the germline ends. The CDR3 extends over 16 amino acids. The germline V gene has CDR1 SGHTA and CDR2 FQGNSA. The CDR3, as DNA: TGTGCCAGCAGCCCAGACCCCCCGAGTCCGAACACTGAAGCTTTCTTT. Its protein is CASSPDPPSPNTEAFF.

This chain links TRBV10-2 with TRBJ1-2; 7 bases are a match to TRBD1. The V gene's germline CDR1 is WSHSY and CDR2 SAAADI. With 8 bases clipped from V and 6 bases from J, the junction kept 9 bases outside the gene matches. The length of the CDR3 is 13 residues. The CDR3 nucleotides read TGCGCCAGCTCAAGAGCCACAGGGGATGGCTACACCTTC. This translates into CASSRATGDGYTF.

DNA for the CDR3: TGTGCCAGCAGCTTTAGTCTTACGAATGGCTACACCTTC. It translates to CASSFSLTNGYTF. The V and J genes are TRBV7-2 and TRBJ1-2; D ambiguous. Trimming stripped 3 bases from V and 6 bases from J, with 11 bases between. Germline V gene lookup returns CDR1 SGHTA and CDR2 FQGNSA. The CDR3 runs 13 residues.

The genes are TRBV18 and TRBJ2-5; 7 nucleotides line up with TRBD2. Looked up from germline, CDR1 is KGHSH and CDR2 is LQKENI. V lost 11 bases, J lost 5 bases, and 14 bases stayed unmatched. The CDR3 is 14 amino acids. In DNA, the CDR3 is TGTGCCTCCTCTGGGAGGGATAGGCTGGAGACCCAGTACTTC. Translated: CASSGRDRLETQYF.

The chain links TRBV7-2 to TRBJ2-7, with a tentative D call TRBD1 (5 bases). Germline CDR1 is SGHTA and CDR2 is FQGNSA. V was shortened by 1 base and J by 2 bases, with 12 bases between the two germline ends. CDR3 size: 15 residues. CDR3 sequence: CASSLVFDSAYEQYF. CDR3 nucleotide sequence: TGTGCCAGCAGCTTAGTGTTCGACAGCGCCTACGAGCAGTACTTC.

This clone has just one count. The rearrangement joins TRBV6-5 to TRBJ1-6; a weak D match, TRBD1 (6 bases). There are 15 residues in the CDR3. The germline V gene has CDR1 MNHEY and CDR2 SVGAGI. Trimming took 6 bases from V and 7 from J, leaving 16 bases between them. Written as DNA, the CDR3 is TGTGCCAGCAGGCCCCCGGGGGCATTAAATTCACCCCTCCACTTT. Its translation: CASRPPGALNSPLHF.

V gene TRBV5-8 combines with J gene TRBJ1-5; D is perhaps TRBD1 (6 bases). Trimming removed 6 bases at V and 7 bases at J, with 20 bases between. CDR1 and CDR2 from the germline V gene are SGHTS and YDEGEE. The CDR3 consists of 15 residues. CDR3 protein: CASTAQGRGGQPQHF. The CDR3, as DNA: TGTGCCAGCACCGCCCAAGGCAGGGGAGGACAGCCCCAGCATTTT.

This chain uses TRBV6-5 with TRBJ2-1, with 7 positions matching TRBD1. There are 13 residues in the CDR3. Germline loops: CDR1 MNHEY, CDR2 SVGAGI. Germline trimming cut 6 bases from V and 6 bases from J; bases unmatched to any gene: 5. CDR3 residues: CASRSGQSNEQFF. For the CDR3, the DNA is TGTGCCAGCAGGTCGGGACAGAGCAATGAGCAGTTCTTC.

V is TRBV7-9 and J is TRBJ1-5; tentatively, D is TRBD1 (6 bases). The germline V gene encodes CDR1 SEHNR and CDR2 FQNEAQ (reference sequence). The CDR3 spans 13 residues. V was cut by 3 bases and J by 7 bases, with 10 bases left in between. The CDR3 nucleotides read TGTGCCAGCAGCTTGGGCAGGGGCCAGCCCCAGCATTTT. Amino acids: CASSLGRGQPQHF.

This clone was found once. The chain links TRBV7-3 to TRBJ2-1; the D gene is possibly TRBD2 (7 bases). The CDR3 runs to 13 residues. The V gene's germline CDR1 is SGHTA and CDR2 FQGTGA. With 5 bases removed from V and 9 bases from J, the gap between germline ends came to 14 bases. CDR3 nucleotides: TGTGCCAGCAGCCCGGGGGGCCGGGGTGAGCAGTTCTTC. Translating it yields CASSPGGRGEQFF.

V usage is TRBV2 and J usage is TRBJ2-4, with a possible D match to TRBD1 (6 bases). Looked up from germline, CDR1 is SNHLY and CDR2 is FYNNEI. Trimming took 7 bases from V and 4 from J, leaving 11 bases between them. This CDR3 has 13 amino acids. In DNA, the CDR3 is TGTGCCAGCAAAGGACAGCCTAAAAACATTCAGTACTTC. It encodes CASKGQPKNIQYF.

V gene TRBV4-3 combines with J gene TRBJ2-7; D unresolved. The CDR3 runs to 15 residues. Germline V gene sequence: CDR1 LGHNA, CDR2 YSLEER. V was shortened by 0 bases and J by 1 base, with 10 bases between the two germline ends. The CDR3: CASSQETGPSYEQYF. Here the CDR3 DNA reads TGCGCCAGCAGCCAAGAGACTGGACCTTCCTACGAGCAGTACTTC.

The chain links TRBV9 to TRBJ2-4; 9 bases agree with TRBD1. This CDR3 is 16 amino acids long. Germline-derived CDR1 and CDR2 are SGDLS and YYNGEE. The V and J ends lost 8 bases and 1 base, in that order; junction bases with no gene match: 10. In nucleotides, the CDR3 is TGTGCCAGTTCCCCGGGACAGGGCTTTGCCAAAAACATTCAGTACTTC. Its protein is CASSPGQGFAKNIQYF.

This chain connects TRBV11-3 to TRBJ1-1; D may be TRBD1 (6 bases). The CDR3 sequence is 15 residues long. Per germline, CDR1 SGHNT and CDR2 YENEEA. The V end lost 6 bases, the J end lost 0 bases, and 14 bases lay between the germline ends. CDR3 loop: CASRIPGQMNTEAFF. The CDR3, as DNA: TGTGCCAGCAGAATACCGGGACAAATGAACACTGAAGCTTTCTTT.

The genes are TRBV7-9 and TRBJ2-3, with D tentatively TRBD1 or TRBD2 (6 bases each). The CDR3 has 15 residues. Looked up from germline, CDR1 is SEHNR and CDR2 is FQNEAQ (reference sequence). V was clipped by 5 bases and J by 4 bases, with 16 bases between them. CDR3 DNA sequence: TGTGCCAGCAGCCTACCGGGGGCTGTGCCAGATACGCAGTATTTT. Protein product: CASSLPGAVPDTQYF. Using reference TRBV7-9 and TRBJ2-3 for the parts outside the CDR3, the full variable domain is DTGVSQNPRHKITKRGQNVTFRCDPISEHNRLYWYRQTLGQGPEFLTYFQNEAQLEKSRLLSDRFSAERPKGSFSTLEIQRTEQGDSAMYLCASSLPGAVPDTQYFGPGTRLTVL.

The gene calls are TRBV30 and TRBJ1-2, with D hard to call. V lost 0 bases, J lost 8 bases, and 7 bases lay in between. CDR3 length: 11 residues. Germline-derived CDR1 and CDR2 are GTSNPN and SVGIG (reference sequence). The CDR3 nucleotides are TGTGCCTGGAGTGTACTAAAGGGCTACACCTTC. This codes for CAWSVLKGYTF.

The CDR3 bases are TGTGCCAGCAGCCAAGCCGTAGGAGGGGCCAACTACGAGCAGTACTTC. It encodes CASSQAVGGANYEQYF. The chain links TRBV4-2 to TRBJ2-7; TRBD2 is a possible D gene (6 bases). Per the germline V gene, CDR1 is LGHNA and CDR2 is YNFKEQ. Trimming stripped 1 base from V and 3 bases from J, with 16 bases between. This CDR3 has 16 residues.

The V and J genes are TRBV19 and TRBJ2-1; a possible D gene is TRBD2 (5 bases). This CDR3 is 13 amino acids long. CDR1 is LNHDA, CDR2 SQIVND, per germline (reference sequence). Deletions cut 6 bases from V and 6 bases from J, with 12 bases between. Here the CDR3 reads CASRGIGVNEQFF. CDR3 DNA: TGTGCCAGTAGGGGAATCGGGGTCAATGAGCAGTTCTTC.

The V call is TRBV7-2, the J call TRBJ2-4; no clear D gene. The length of the CDR3 is 13 residues. The ends were cut back, 2 bases at V and 1 base at J, with 3 bases in the middle. Germline CDR1 is SGHTA and CDR2 is FQGNSA. CDR3 in DNA: TGTGCCAGCAGCTTACCGGCCAAAAACATTCAGTACTTC. Protein sequence: CASSLPAKNIQYF.

The CDR3 sequence is CASGSYEQYF. CDR3 bases: TGTGCCAGCGGTTCCTACGAGCAGTACTTC. The chain carries TRBV28 and TRBJ2-7; D is unclear. The germline V gene encodes CDR1 MDHEN and CDR2 SYDVKM. The CDR3 totals 10 residues. The V gene lost 8 bases and the J gene lost 1 base, with 3 bases spanning the gap.

The V gene is TRBV4-3, the J gene TRBJ1-4, with 7 bases fitting TRBD1. This CDR3 is 17 amino acids long. Unmatched junction bases numbered 9, after V lost 0 bases and J lost 5 bases. From germline, CDR1 is LGHNA and CDR2 YSLEER. The CDR3 DNA sequence: TGCGCCAGCAGCCAAGATCGCAGGACAGGACCCAATGAAAAACTGTTTTTT. It yields the protein CASSQDRRTGPNEKLFF.

The V and J genes are TRBV5-1 and TRBJ2-7, with 11 bases matching TRBD1. The CDR3 is 15 amino acids. The junction had 2 bases not matched to a gene; V was cut back by 0 bases and J by 3 bases. Looked up from germline, CDR1 is SGHRS and CDR2 is YFSETQ. The DNA for the CDR3 is TGCGCCAGCAGCTTGGCCGGGACAGGGGGCTACGAGCAGTACTTC. Protein sequence: CASSLAGTGGYEQYF.

The chain uses TRBV18 and TRBJ2-2; tentatively, D is TRBD1 (6 bases). CDR1 KGHSH and CDR2 LQKENI come from the germline V gene. Trimming stripped 2 bases from V and 0 bases from J, with 10 bases between. This CDR3 contains 16 residues. CDR3 region: CASSPWGRSNTGELFF. CDR3 in DNA: TGTGCCAGCTCACCATGGGGGCGGTCGAACACCGGGGAGCTGTTTTTT. The variable domain in full, completed from reference TRBV18 and TRBJ2-2, reads NAGVMQNPRHLVRRRGQEARLRCSPMKGHSHVYWYRQLPEEGLKFMVYLQKENIIDESGMPKERFSAEFPKEGPSILRIQQVVRGDSAAYFCASSPWGRSNTGELFFGEGSRLTVL.

The table lists this clone with a few counts. The chain recombines TRBV18 with TRBJ2-2; D uncertain. The CDR3 length is 13 residues. The germline CDR1 and CDR2 sequences are KGHSH and LQKENI. The V and J ends lost 3 bases and 6 bases respectively, with 8 bases between them. CDR3 nucleotides: TGTGCCAGCTCACCGGATGGGTCCGGGGAGCTGTTTTTT. Its protein is CASSPDGSGELFF.

This clone is a singleton in its sample. The chain employs TRBV11-1 and TRBJ1-2; TRBD1 aligns across 8 bases. This CDR3 spans 15 amino acids. After removal of 2 bases from V and 4 bases from J, the junction contained 6 bases not matched to a gene. CDR1 is SGHAT, CDR2 FQDESV, per germline (reference sequence). CDR3 DNA: TGTGCCAGCAGCTTAAGGCCCGGGACAGGCTATGGCTACACCTTC. Protein product: CASSLRPGTGYGYTF.

The chain joins TRBV9 to TRBJ2-3, with D unclear. Per germline, CDR1 SGDLS and CDR2 YYNGEE. Deletions cut 6 bases from V and 4 bases from J, with 9 bases between. This CDR3 comprises 12 residues. DNA for the CDR3: TGTGCCAGCAATACAGTTTCAGATACGCAGTATTTT. This translates into CASNTVSDTQYF.

The chain links TRBV29-1 to TRBJ1-1, with D unclear. Germline lookup yields CDR1 SQVTM and CDR2 ANQGSEA. Trimming stripped 3 bases from V and 1 base from J, with 12 bases between. The CDR3 is 14 amino acids. CDR3 in amino acids: CSVERDTPNTEAFF. CDR3 nucleotides: TGCAGCGTTGAGCGAGACACGCCGAACACTGAAGCTTTCTTT.

This chain connects TRBV5-5 to TRBJ2-5; 13 nucleotides match TRBD2. The CDR3 consists of 15 residues. CDR1 and CDR2 (germline): SGHKS, YYEKEE (reference sequence). The V and J ends lost 4 bases and 4 bases, in that order; junction bases with no gene match: 4. The CDR3 sequence: CASSPLAGGTETQYF. For the CDR3, the DNA is TGTGCCAGCAGCCCACTAGCGGGGGGGACAGAGACCCAGTACTTC.

The chain combines TRBV6-1 with TRBJ2-5; D may be TRBD2 (6 bases). Germline lookup yields CDR1 MNHNS and CDR2 SASEGT. The CDR3 is 12 amino acids. The V gene lost 11 bases and the J gene lost 5 bases, with 15 bases spanning the gap. In DNA, the CDR3 is TGTGCCCTCCGTCGGGGGAGGGAGACCCAGTACTTC. It is translated as CALRRGRETQYF.